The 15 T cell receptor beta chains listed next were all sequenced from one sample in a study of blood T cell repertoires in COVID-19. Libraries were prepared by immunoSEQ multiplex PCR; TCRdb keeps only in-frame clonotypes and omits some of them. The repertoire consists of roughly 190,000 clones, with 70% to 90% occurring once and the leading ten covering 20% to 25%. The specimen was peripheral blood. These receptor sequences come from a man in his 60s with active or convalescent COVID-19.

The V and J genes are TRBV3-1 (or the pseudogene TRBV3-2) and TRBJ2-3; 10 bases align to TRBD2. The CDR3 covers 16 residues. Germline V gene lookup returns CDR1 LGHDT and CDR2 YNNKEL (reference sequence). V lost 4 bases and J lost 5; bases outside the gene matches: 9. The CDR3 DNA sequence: TGTGCCAGCAGCCCGCAAGCGGGGGGGCGCATAGATACGCAGTATTTT. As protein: CASSPQAGGRIDTQYF.

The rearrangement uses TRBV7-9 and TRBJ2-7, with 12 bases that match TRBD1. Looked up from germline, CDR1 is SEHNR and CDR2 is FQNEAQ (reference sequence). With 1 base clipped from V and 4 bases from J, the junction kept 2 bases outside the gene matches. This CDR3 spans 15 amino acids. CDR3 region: CASSLGGQGAYEQYF. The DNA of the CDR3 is TGTGCCAGCAGCTTAGGGGGACAGGGGGCGTACGAGCAGTACTTC.

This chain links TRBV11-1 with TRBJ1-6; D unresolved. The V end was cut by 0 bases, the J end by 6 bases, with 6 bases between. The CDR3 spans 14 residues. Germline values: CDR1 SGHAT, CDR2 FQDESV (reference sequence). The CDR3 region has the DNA TGTGCCAGCAGCTTAGCGACGGGTAATTCACCCCTCCACTTT. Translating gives CASSLATGNSPLHF.

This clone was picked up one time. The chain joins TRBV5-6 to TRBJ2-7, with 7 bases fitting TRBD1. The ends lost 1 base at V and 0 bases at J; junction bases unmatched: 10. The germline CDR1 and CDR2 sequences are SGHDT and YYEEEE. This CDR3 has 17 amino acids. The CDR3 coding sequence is TGTGCCAGCAGCTTGACCCTAACAGGGGTGACCTCCTACGAGCAGTACTTC. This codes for CASSLTLTGVTSYEQYF.

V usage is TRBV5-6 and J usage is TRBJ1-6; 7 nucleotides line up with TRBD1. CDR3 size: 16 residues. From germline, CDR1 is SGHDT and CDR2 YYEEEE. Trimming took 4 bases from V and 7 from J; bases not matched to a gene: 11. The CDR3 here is CASSRQGSGKNSPLHF. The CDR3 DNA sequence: TGTGCCAGCAGCCGACAGGGTTCGGGGAAGAATTCACCCCTCCACTTT.

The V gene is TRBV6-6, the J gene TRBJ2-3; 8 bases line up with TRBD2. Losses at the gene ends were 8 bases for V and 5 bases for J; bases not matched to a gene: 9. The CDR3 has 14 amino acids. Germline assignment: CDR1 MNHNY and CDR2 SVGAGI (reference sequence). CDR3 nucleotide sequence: TGTGCCAGCTCCCAGCGGGGGCAGGGAGATACGCAGTATTTT. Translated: CASSQRGQGDTQYF.

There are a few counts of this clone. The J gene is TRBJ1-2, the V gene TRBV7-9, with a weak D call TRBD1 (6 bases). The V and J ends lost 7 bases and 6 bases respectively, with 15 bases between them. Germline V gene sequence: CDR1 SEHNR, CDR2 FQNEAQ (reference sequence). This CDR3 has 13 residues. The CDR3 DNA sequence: TGTGCCAGCATGCCACAGGGTGGCCATGGCTACACCTTC. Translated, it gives CASMPQGGHGYTF.

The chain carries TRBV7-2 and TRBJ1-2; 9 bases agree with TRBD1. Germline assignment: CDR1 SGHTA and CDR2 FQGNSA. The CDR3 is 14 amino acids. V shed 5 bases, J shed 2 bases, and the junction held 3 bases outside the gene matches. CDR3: CASSLTGGNYGYTF. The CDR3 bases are TGTGCCAGCAGCCTAACAGGGGGCAACTATGGCTACACCTTC.

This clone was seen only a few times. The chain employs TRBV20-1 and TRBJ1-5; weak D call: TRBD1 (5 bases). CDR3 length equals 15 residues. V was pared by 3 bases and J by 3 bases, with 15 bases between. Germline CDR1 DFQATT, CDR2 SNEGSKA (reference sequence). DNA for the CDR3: TGCAGTGCTAGTCCGCCCGGGGGGATCAATCAGCCCCAGCATTTT. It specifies CSASPPGGINQPQHF.

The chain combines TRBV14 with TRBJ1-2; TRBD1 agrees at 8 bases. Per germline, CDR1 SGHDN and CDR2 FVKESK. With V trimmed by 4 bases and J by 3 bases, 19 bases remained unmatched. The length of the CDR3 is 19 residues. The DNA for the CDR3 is TGTGCCAGCAGCCGAAGGCTTGAGGACAGGGAGGGCCCCCACTATGGCTACACCTTC. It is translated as CASSRRLEDREGPHYGYTF.

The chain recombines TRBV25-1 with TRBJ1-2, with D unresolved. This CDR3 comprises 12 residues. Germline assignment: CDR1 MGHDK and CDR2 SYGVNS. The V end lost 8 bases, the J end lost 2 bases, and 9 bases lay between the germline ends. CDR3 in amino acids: CASGSGNYGYTF. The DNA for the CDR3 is TGTGCCAGCGGGTCGGGGAACTATGGCTACACCTTC.

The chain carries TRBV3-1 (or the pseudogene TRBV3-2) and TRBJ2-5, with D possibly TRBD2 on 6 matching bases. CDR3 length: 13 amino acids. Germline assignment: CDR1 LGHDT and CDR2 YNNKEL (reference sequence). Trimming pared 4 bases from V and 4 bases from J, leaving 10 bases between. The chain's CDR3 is CASSRGVVETQYF. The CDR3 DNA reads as TGTGCCAGCAGCCGGGGGGTTGTAGAGACCCAGTACTTC.

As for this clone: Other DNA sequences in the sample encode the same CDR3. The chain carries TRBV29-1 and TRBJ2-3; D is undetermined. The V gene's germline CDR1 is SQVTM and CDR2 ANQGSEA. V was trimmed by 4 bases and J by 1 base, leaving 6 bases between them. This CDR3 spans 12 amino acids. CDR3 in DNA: TGCAGCGTTGCGTCCGGCACAGATACGCAGTATTTT. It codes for CSVASGTDTQYF.

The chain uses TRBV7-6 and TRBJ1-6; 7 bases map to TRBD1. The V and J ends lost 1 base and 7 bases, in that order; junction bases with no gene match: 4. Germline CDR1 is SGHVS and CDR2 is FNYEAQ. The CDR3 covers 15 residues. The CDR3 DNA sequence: TGTGCCAGCAGCTTAGTTACAGGGGCCAATTCACCCCTCCACTTT. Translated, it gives CASSLVTGANSPLHF. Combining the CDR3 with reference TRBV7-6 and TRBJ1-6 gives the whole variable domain GAGVSQSPRYKVTKRGQDVALRCDPISGHVSLYWYRQALGQGPEFLTYFNYEAQQDKSGLPNDRFSAERPEGSISTLTIQRTEQRDSAMYRCASSLVTGANSPLHFGNGTRLTVT.

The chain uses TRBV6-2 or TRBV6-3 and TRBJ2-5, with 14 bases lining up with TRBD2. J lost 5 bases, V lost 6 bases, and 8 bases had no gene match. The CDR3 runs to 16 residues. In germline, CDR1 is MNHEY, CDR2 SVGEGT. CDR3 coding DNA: TGTGCCAGCAGCAGACTAGCGGGGGGGCCTCGGGAGACCCAGTACTTC. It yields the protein CASSRLAGGPRETQYF.